One sample yielded the 31 T cell receptor beta chains listed below, sequenced in a study of regulatory T cells in long-lasting Graves disease. iRepertoire HTBI primers and Arm-PCR of CDR3 regions built TCR beta libraries. MiXCR, run by TCRdb on the multiplex PCR reads, gives a single entry per CDR3 protein. The sample comprises some 300,000 distinct CDR3 sequences, approximately 20% of which are singletons, and about 61% rests with the top ten. The time point denotes: persistent/refractory GD, antithyroid drugs over 5 years with positive TRAb. Isolated PBMC RNA provided the starting material for the TCR library. Sample: peripheral blood mononuclear cells (PBMCs), taken when the disease was refractory, from a patient treated with antithyroid drugs. The receptors stem from a female donor with Graves disease.

This clonotype has only a few counts. The chain joins TRBV9 to TRBJ2-7; TRBD1 aligns across 7 bases. Per the germline V gene, CDR1 is SGDLS and CDR2 is YYNGEE. Losses at the gene ends were 5 bases for V and 5 bases for J; bases not matched to a gene: 10. The CDR3 covers 14 residues. As DNA, the CDR3 is TGTGCCAGCAGTCGTCGACAGGGTGGGGACGAGCAGTACTTC. Amino acids: CASSRRQGGDEQYF. The variable domain in full, completed from reference TRBV9 and TRBJ2-7, reads DSGVTQTPKHLITATGQRVTLRCSPRSGDLSVYWYQQSLDQGLQFLIQYYNGEERAKGNILERFSAQQFPDLHSELNLSSLELGDSALYFCASSRRQGGDEQYFGPGTRLTVT.

This clonotype occurred a few times. V gene TRBV7-2 combines with J gene TRBJ1-5; 9 nucleotides agree with TRBD1. Looked up from germline, CDR1 is SGHTA and CDR2 is FQGNSA. The length of the CDR3 is 16 residues. Trimming took 0 bases from V and 14 from J; bases not matched to a gene: 14. CDR3: CASSLALTGGPPVKHF. The CDR3 region has the DNA TGTGCCAGCAGCTTAGCGCTGACAGGGGGGCCCCCGGTGAAGCATTTT.

This clonotype was seen repeatedly, ten times or more. This rearrangement joins TRBV5-1 to TRBJ1-2; D gene unclear. Germline V lookup: CDR1 SGHRS, CDR2 YFSETQ. The CDR3 sequence is 15 residues long. V dropped 0 bases and J dropped 1 base, with 10 bases sitting between them. The CDR3 region has the DNA TGCGCCAGCAGCTTGGAAGTATCCCATAACTATGGCTACACCTTC. Translated, it gives CASSLEVSHNYGYTF.

This chain joins TRBV19 and TRBJ2-7; 10 bases line up with TRBD2. From germline, CDR1 is LNHDA and CDR2 SQIVND (reference sequence). V was pared by 3 bases and J by 5 bases, with 7 bases of the junction left unmatched. The CDR3 runs to 15 residues. CDR3 nucleotides: TGTGCCAGTAGTATGTGGACTAGCGGAACTAACGAGCAGTACTTC. Translating it yields CASSMWTSGTNEQYF.

This sequence joins TRBV20-1 and TRBJ2-1, with 7 bases identical to TRBD2. V gave up 3 bases and J gave up 5 bases; unmatched junction bases: 4. The germline V gene has CDR1 DFQATT and CDR2 SNEGSKA (reference sequence). The CDR3 contains 13 residues. CDR3 residues: CSASAGADNEQFF. Written as DNA, the CDR3 is TGCAGTGCTAGCGCGGGAGCGGACAATGAGCAGTTCTTC.

This clonotype was seen a few times. CDR3 coding DNA: TGTGCCATCAGTGGAAACTCAGAACAAGAGACCCAGTACTTC. It encodes CAISGNSEQETQYF. This chain joins TRBV10-3 and TRBJ2-5, with D unresolved. Trimming took 4 bases from V and 2 from J, leaving 11 bases between them. The germline CDR1 and CDR2 sequences are ENHRY and SYGVKD. The length of the CDR3 is 14 residues.

This clonotype appeared many times. The chain joins TRBV2 to TRBJ2-7, with TRBD1 as a possible D gene (5 bases). Germline CDR1 is SNHLY and CDR2 is FYNNEI. The CDR3 has 16 amino acids. V was trimmed by 5 bases and J by 1 base, leaving 18 bases between them. The chain's CDR3 is CASSFVELGQSYEQYF. CDR3 DNA sequence: TGTGCCAGCAGTTTCGTGGAATTGGGGCAATCCTACGAGCAGTACTTC.

This chain connects TRBV12-3 or TRBV12-4 to TRBJ2-7; 10 nucleotides match TRBD2. Unmatched junction bases numbered 9, after V lost 6 bases and J lost 7 bases. There are 14 residues in the CDR3. CDR3: CASSPGLAIEEQYF. CDR3 coding DNA: TGTGCCAGCAGCCCGGGACTAGCGATAGAGGAGCAGTACTTC.

This clonotype came up a few times. This chain uses TRBV20-1 with TRBJ1-5, with a tentative D call TRBD1 (5 bases). This CDR3 spans 14 amino acids. Germline CDR1 is DFQATT and CDR2 is SNEGSKA (reference sequence). V was trimmed by 0 bases and J by 4 bases, leaving 10 bases between them. CDR3 DNA: TGCAGTGCTAGAGACGACAGTAAGAATCAGCCCCAGCATTTT. Translating gives CSARDDSKNQPQHF.

This clonotype came up a few times. This chain uses TRBV27 with TRBJ2-7; 9 bases map to TRBD1. Germline V lookup: CDR1 MNHEY, CDR2 SMNVEV (reference sequence). There are 14 residues in the CDR3. V was clipped by 5 bases and J by 4 bases; unmatched bases: 6. The CDR3 spells CASSLTGGAYEQYF. The DNA of the CDR3 is TGTGCCAGCAGTCTAACAGGGGGCGCGTACGAGCAGTACTTC.

This clonotype was found many times. V usage is TRBV11-2 and J usage is TRBJ2-1, with no clear D. Germline V gene lookup returns CDR1 SGHAT and CDR2 FQNNGV. V was cut by 5 bases and J by 5 bases, with 10 bases left in between. The CDR3 is 13 amino acids. The CDR3 here is CASSPGPNNEQFF. In DNA form, the CDR3 reads TGTGCCAGCAGCCCTGGACCTAACAATGAGCAGTTCTTC.

CDR3 loop: CASSLGTVTGELFF. DNA of the CDR3: TGTGCCAGCAGTTTGGGGACAGTCACCGGGGAGCTGTTTTTT. The rearrangement uses TRBV28 and TRBJ2-2, with TRBD1 matching over 7 bases. CDR1 MDHEN and CDR2 SYDVKM come from the germline V gene. Losses at the gene ends were 3 bases for V and 4 bases for J; bases not matched to a gene: 2. This CDR3 region has 14 residues.

There are a few counts of this clonotype. For the CDR3, the DNA is TGTGCCACCTCGGAACACCTAGCCAAAAACATTCAGTACTTC. This codes for CATSEHLAKNIQYF. This chain connects TRBV15 to TRBJ2-4; no clear D gene. V was shortened by 8 bases and J by 0 bases, with 11 bases between the two germline ends. In germline, CDR1 is LNHNV, CDR2 YYDKDF (reference sequence). This CDR3 comprises 14 residues.

The chain is built from TRBV19 and TRBJ2-2; 7 bases map to TRBD2. Trimming cost V 6 bases and J 1 base; bases outside gene matches: 8. Germline V lookup: CDR1 LNHDA, CDR2 SQIVND (reference sequence). This CDR3 is built from 16 residues. The CDR3 sequence: CASRKGSGWNTGELFF. CDR3 coding DNA: TGTGCCAGTAGGAAGGGTAGCGGGTGGAACACCGGGGAGCTGTTTTTT.

There are many counts of this clonotype. The chain has TRBV20-1 and TRBJ2-5; perhaps TRBD2 as D (6 bases). The CDR3 is 14 residues long. CDR1 DFQATT and CDR2 SNEGSKA come from the germline V gene (reference sequence). The V and J ends lost 1 base and 1 base respectively, with 10 bases between them. The CDR3 nucleotides read TGCAGTGCTAGAGGTCCCGGGGGCCAAGAGACCCAGTACTTC. This gives the protein CSARGPGGQETQYF.

The chain uses TRBV7-2 and TRBJ2-7; D uncertain. Germline V lookup: CDR1 SGHTA, CDR2 FQGNSA. V dropped 5 bases and J dropped 2 bases, with 7 bases sitting between them. The CDR3 is 12 amino acids. This chain's CDR3 is CASSHGAYEQYF. Written as DNA, the CDR3 is TGTGCCAGCAGCCACGGTGCCTACGAGCAGTACTTC.

This clonotype has only a few counts. V usage is TRBV20-1 and J usage is TRBJ2-7; tentatively, D is TRBD2 (5 bases). Germline assignment: CDR1 DFQATT and CDR2 SNEGSKA (reference sequence). This CDR3 spans 9 amino acids. With 3 bases removed from V and 9 bases from J, the gap between germline ends came to 6 bases. In DNA, the CDR3 is TGCAGTGCTAGTGAGGGGCAGTACTTC. Its protein product is CSASEGQYF.

V is TRBV20-1 and J is TRBJ2-3, with 9 bases fitting TRBD2. The CDR3 runs to 17 residues. After removal of 2 bases from V and 5 bases from J, the junction contained 14 bases not matched to a gene. Per the germline V gene, CDR1 is DFQATT and CDR2 is SNEGSKA (reference sequence). The CDR3 protein is CSARSPWVAGELDTQYF. The CDR3 DNA is TGCAGTGCTAGAAGCCCTTGGGTAGCGGGAGAGTTAGATACGCAGTATTTT.

The V and J genes are TRBV6-1 and TRBJ2-7; 7 nucleotides line up with TRBD1. The V segment lost 2 bases and the J segment 1 base; nucleotides outside the gene matches: 5. Per germline, CDR1 MNHNS and CDR2 SASEGT. This CDR3 comprises 15 residues. CDR3: CASSELAGGSYEQYF. CDR3 sequence (DNA): TGTGCCAGCAGTGAATTGGCAGGGGGATCCTACGAGCAGTACTTC.

The chain is built from TRBV30 and TRBJ1-5; D remains unclear. The germline gives CDR1 GTSNPN, CDR2 SVGIG (reference sequence). V was trimmed by 2 bases and J by 8 bases, leaving 10 bases between them. This CDR3 contains 12 residues. The CDR3 DNA follows: TGTGCCTGGAGTAGGACCAGCGAGCCCCAGCATTTT. This sequence encodes CAWSRTSEPQHF.

This chain joins TRBV6-2 or TRBV6-3 and TRBJ2-3; D assignment may be TRBD1 or TRBD2 (5 bases each). V shed 7 bases and J shed 1 base, with 15 bases lying between them. The V gene's germline CDR1 is MNHEY and CDR2 SVGEGT. CDR3 length: 15 residues. The CDR3 DNA sequence: TGTGCCAGCACCGTCGGTGGGGGTCGCACAGATACGCAGTATTTT. Translation gives CASTVGGGRTDTQYF.

This clonotype has just a few counts. The J gene is TRBJ2-5, the V gene TRBV10-3; no definite D call. Germline CDR1 ENHRY, CDR2 SYGVKD. V shed 2 bases and J shed 4 bases, with 5 bases lying between them. The CDR3 covers 12 residues. For the CDR3, the DNA is TGTGCCATCAGTGAGCCTGGAGAGACCCAGTACTTC. Protein sequence: CAISEPGETQYF.

The rearrangement joins TRBV7-9 to TRBJ2-1; D remains unclear. The CDR3 loop spans 14 amino acids. V lost 2 bases, J lost 1 base, and 6 bases lay in between. Germline assignment: CDR1 SEHNR and CDR2 FQNEAQ (reference sequence). Here the CDR3 reads CASSLTGSYNEQFF. In DNA form, the CDR3 reads TGTGCCAGCAGCTTAACTGGGTCCTACAATGAGCAGTTCTTC. The full variable domain, with the rest looked up from reference TRBV7-9 and TRBJ2-1, is DTGVSQNPRHKITKRGQNVTFRCDPISEHNRLYWYRQTLGQGPEFLTYFQNEAQLEKSRLLSDRFSAERPKGSFSTLEIQRTEQGDSAMYLCASSLTGSYNEQFFGPGTRLTVL.

This clonotype was counted many times. J is TRBJ2-7 and V is TRBV2, with unresolved D. This CDR3 region has 13 residues. CDR1 and CDR2 from the germline V gene are SNHLY and FYNNEI. V lost 1 base and J 2 bases, leaving 6 bases between the germline ends. CDR3 protein: CASSEVEAYEQYF. The CDR3 DNA reads TGTGCCAGCAGTGAAGTCGAGGCCTACGAGCAGTACTTC. Complete variable domain (other parts from reference TRBV2 and TRBJ2-7): EPEVTQTPSHQVTQMGQEVILRCVPISNHLYFYWYRQILGQKVEFLVSFYNNEISEKSEIFDDQFSVERPDGSNFTLKIRSTKLEDSAMYFCASSEVEAYEQYFGPGTRLTVT.

The chain links TRBV12-3 or TRBV12-4 to TRBJ1-1; D might be TRBD1 (6 bases). Trimming pared 3 bases from V and 0 bases from J, leaving 8 bases between. The CDR3 is 14 amino acids. The CDR3 sequence is CASSFRTVNTEAFF. For the CDR3, the DNA is TGTGCCAGCAGTTTCAGGACAGTGAACACTGAAGCTTTCTTT.

This clonotype was counted ten times or more. The chain recombines TRBV7-2 with TRBJ2-7, with 7 positions matching TRBD1. Germline CDR1 and CDR2: SGHTA and FQGNSA. This CDR3 comprises 15 residues. V lost 1 base, J lost 3 bases, and 6 bases stayed unmatched. CDR3 loop: CASSLVTGSNYEQYF. The CDR3 coding sequence is TGTGCCAGCAGCTTAGTGACAGGGAGCAACTACGAGCAGTACTTC.

There are a few counts of this clonotype. This chain connects TRBV5-1 to TRBJ1-1; D remains unclear. Trimming cost V 1 base and J 0 bases, with 7 bases left between them. The CDR3 totals 14 residues. Germline CDR1 and CDR2: SGHRS and YFSETQ. Here the CDR3 DNA reads TGCGCCAGCAGCTTGAACGGGCTGAACACTGAAGCTTTCTTT. Its protein is CASSLNGLNTEAFF.

This clonotype has at least ten counts. The V call is TRBV15, the J call TRBJ2-7, with TRBD2 as a possible D gene (5 bases). Trimming left V 0 bases short and J 2 bases short, with 8 bases between. Germline V gene sequence: CDR1 LNHNV, CDR2 YYDKDF (reference sequence). CDR3 length: 14 residues. The CDR3 sequence is CATSRDPGTYEQYF. For the CDR3, the DNA is TGTGCCACCAGCAGAGACCCGGGGACCTACGAGCAGTACTTC.

This clonotype was picked up many times. The chain carries TRBV20-1 and TRBJ1-2; possibly TRBD1 for D (5 bases). V was pared by 1 base and J by 6 bases, with 9 bases between. This CDR3 is built from 12 residues. Germline V gene sequence: CDR1 DFQATT, CDR2 SNEGSKA (reference sequence). The CDR3 sequence is CSARGRDHGYTF. The CDR3 nucleotides read TGCAGTGCTAGAGGGAGGGACCATGGCTACACCTTC.

This clonotype was detected ten times or more. This CDR3 is CASSSTGRGNSPLHF. CDR3 DNA: TGTGCCAGCAGTTCGACAGGGAGGGGTAATTCACCCCTCCACTTT. This chain connects TRBV28 to TRBJ1-6, with TRBD1 matching 7 bases. The CDR3 spans 15 residues. Trimming cost V 4 bases and J 6 bases; bases outside gene matches: 6. Germline V gene data show CDR1 as MDHEN and CDR2 as SYDVKM.

This clonotype was detected a few times. The rearrangement joins TRBV6-1 to TRBJ2-3; possibly TRBD2 for D (6 bases). V was clipped by 7 bases and J by 2 bases, with 13 bases between them. The CDR3 is 14 amino acids. Germline loops: CDR1 MNHNS, CDR2 SASEGT. Here the CDR3 reads CASTRGGDTDTQYF. The CDR3, as DNA: TGTGCCAGCACACGAGGAGGGGACACAGATACGCAGTATTTT.